The 8 T cell receptor beta chains listed next were all sequenced from one sample in a study of regulatory T cells in long-lasting Graves disease (dated by TCRdb to the early 2020s). The protocol used for the library was multiplex PCR. Sequencer: Illumina HiSeq 4000. iRepertoire HTBI primers and Arm-PCR amplification of CDR3 regions were used to construct TCR beta libraries. TCRdb applied fastp at Q25 and MiXCR to the public reads, then kept only in-frame beta chains. Every entry covers one CDR3 protein and lists the most common genes and DNA from its rows. The sample table records around 500,000 distinct CDR3 sequences; more than 10% of these occur just once. The ten top clones hold around 10% of the sample. Sample time point, as interpreted from the label and publication: newly diagnosed GD, antithyroid drugs for less than 3 months. RNA was extracted from PBMCs in TRIzol for both TCR sequencing and RNA sequencing.

A further study also used this sample, focusing on T cells in Graves' hyperthyroidism and ophthalmopathy.

The sample was peripheral blood mononuclear cells (PBMCs), taken at new diagnosis, from a patient treated with antithyroid drugs. The receptors derive from a young woman with Graves disease. Donor details come from another sample of the same person, matched by shared clones.

CDR3 sequence: CASSIGLAGEETQYF. Here the CDR3 DNA reads TGTGCCAGTAGTATTGGGCTAGCGGGGGAAGAGACCCAGTACTTC. The chain links TRBV19 to TRBJ2-5; the match to TRBD2 covers 10 bases. Germline V CDR1 and CDR2: LNHDA, SQIVND (reference sequence). The CDR3 covers 15 residues. With 3 bases clipped from V and 3 bases from J, the junction kept 4 bases outside the gene matches.

This clonotype was recorded at least ten times. The rearrangement joins TRBV5-8 to TRBJ2-7; no clear D. CDR1 is SGHTS, CDR2 YDEGEE, per germline. V lost 0 bases, J lost 0 bases, and 13 bases lay in between. The length of the CDR3 is 16 residues. CDR3 region: CASSLALTDGSYEQYF. As DNA, the CDR3 is TGTGCCAGCAGCTTGGCCTTGACTGACGGCTCCTACGAGCAGTACTTC.

The table lists this clonotype with many counts. This chain connects TRBV6-1 to TRBJ1-1; D remains ambiguous. CDR3 length equals 13 residues. The V end lost 2 bases, the J end lost 5 bases, and 9 bases lay between the germline ends. CDR1 is MNHNS, CDR2 SASEGT, per germline. The CDR3: CASSERRRTEAFF. The DNA of the CDR3 is TGTGCCAGCAGTGAACGGAGACGTACTGAAGCTTTCTTT.

This clonotype has a count of ten or more. V usage is TRBV11-2 and J usage is TRBJ1-3; D possibly corresponds to TRBD1 (5 bases). CDR3 length: 14 residues. Trimming removed 1 base from V and 2 bases from J, with 6 bases in between. Germline assignment: CDR1 SGHAT and CDR2 FQNNGV. CDR3 sequence reads: CASSLGGAGNTIYF. The CDR3 DNA reads as TGTGCCAGCAGCTTAGGAGGGGCTGGAAACACCATATATTTT.

The chain carries TRBV6-4 and TRBJ1-2; the D is unclear. The germline CDR1 and CDR2 sequences are MRHNA and SNTAGT. The V gene lost 6 bases and the J gene lost 5 bases, with 22 bases spanning the gap. The CDR3 runs 16 residues. DNA of the CDR3: TGTGCCAGCAGCCCGCAAATGGGTCCAGGCAGATATGGCTACACCTTC. Protein sequence: CASSPQMGPGRYGYTF.

The genes are TRBV9 and TRBJ2-2, with D unresolved. CDR3 length equals 14 residues. Trimming left V 0 bases short and J 4 bases short, with 7 bases between. Germline loops: CDR1 SGDLS, CDR2 YYNGEE. CDR3 residues: CASSVGHPTGELFF. CDR3 bases: TGTGCCAGCAGCGTAGGACACCCCACCGGGGAGCTGTTTTTT.

To note about this clonotype: A much larger clone lies one base from this, so it may be a read error. The CDR3: CASSHGDRGWEKLFF. The DNA for the CDR3 is TGTGCCAGCAGTCACGGGGACAGGGGTTGGGAAAAACTGTTTTTT. The chain carries TRBV6-1 and TRBJ1-4; 10 bases line up with TRBD1. CDR1 is MNHNS and CDR2 is SASEGT in the germline V gene. V gave up 5 bases and J gave up 8 bases; unmatched junction bases: 8. CDR3 length equals 15 residues.

The table lists this clonotype with a few counts. The V and J genes are TRBV6-1 and TRBJ2-6; D ambiguous. Germline values: CDR1 MNHNS, CDR2 SASEGT. V was trimmed by 5 bases and J by 5 bases, leaving 22 bases between them. This CDR3 is 18 amino acids long. CDR3 residues: CASSRDPPRHTRANVLTF. The CDR3 bases are TGTGCCAGCAGTCGAGACCCGCCACGACATACCCGGGCCAACGTCCTGACTTTC.